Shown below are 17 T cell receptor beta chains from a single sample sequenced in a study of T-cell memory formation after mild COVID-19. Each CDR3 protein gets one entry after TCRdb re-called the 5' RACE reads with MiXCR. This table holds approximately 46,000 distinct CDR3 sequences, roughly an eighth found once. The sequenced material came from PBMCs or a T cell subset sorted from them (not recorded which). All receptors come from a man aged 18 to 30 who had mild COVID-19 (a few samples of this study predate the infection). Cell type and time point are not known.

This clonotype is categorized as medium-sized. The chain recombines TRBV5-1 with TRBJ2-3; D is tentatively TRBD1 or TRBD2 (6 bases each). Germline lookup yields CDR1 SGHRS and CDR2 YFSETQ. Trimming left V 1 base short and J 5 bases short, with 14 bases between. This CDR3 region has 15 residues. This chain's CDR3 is CASSLMGGRGDTQYF. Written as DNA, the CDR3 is TGCGCCAGCAGCTTGATGGGGGGCCGGGGAGATACGCAGTATTTT.

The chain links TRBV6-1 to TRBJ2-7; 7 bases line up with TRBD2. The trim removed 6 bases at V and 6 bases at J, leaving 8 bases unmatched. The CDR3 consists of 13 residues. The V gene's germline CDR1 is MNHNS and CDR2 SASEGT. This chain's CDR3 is CASRGTLAAEQYF. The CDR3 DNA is TGTGCCAGCAGGGGAACCCTAGCGGCCGAGCAGTACTTC.

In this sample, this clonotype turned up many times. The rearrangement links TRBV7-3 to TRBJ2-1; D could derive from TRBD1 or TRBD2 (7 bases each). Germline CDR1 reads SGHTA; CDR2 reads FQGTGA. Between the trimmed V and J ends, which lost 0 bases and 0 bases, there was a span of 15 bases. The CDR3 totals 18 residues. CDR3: CASSLTRGGPSSYNEQFF. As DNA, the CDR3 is TGTGCCAGCAGCTTAACCAGGGGGGGCCCGAGCTCCTACAATGAGCAGTTCTTC.

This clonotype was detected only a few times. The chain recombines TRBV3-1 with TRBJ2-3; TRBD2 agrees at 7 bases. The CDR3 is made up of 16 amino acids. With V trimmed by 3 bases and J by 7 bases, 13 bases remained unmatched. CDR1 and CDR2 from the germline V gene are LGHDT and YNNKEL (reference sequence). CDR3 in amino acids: CASSHGSGAEKYTQYF. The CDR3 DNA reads TGTGCCAGCAGCCACGGAAGCGGGGCGGAAAAATATACGCAGTATTTT.

In nucleotides, the CDR3 is TGTGCCAGCAGCTTCACGGCTTACTCTGGAAACACCATATATTTT. This translates into CASSFTAYSGNTIYF. V is TRBV5-6 and J is TRBJ1-3; no clear D gene. CDR3 size: 15 residues. CDR1 and CDR2 (germline): SGHDT, YYEEEE. V lost 2 bases, J lost 0 bases, and 9 bases lay in between.

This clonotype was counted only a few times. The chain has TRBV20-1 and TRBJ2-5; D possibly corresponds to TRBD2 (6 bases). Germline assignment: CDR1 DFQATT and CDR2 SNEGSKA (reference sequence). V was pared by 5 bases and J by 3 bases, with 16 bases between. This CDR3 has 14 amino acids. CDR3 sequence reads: CSAQEGRGKETQYF. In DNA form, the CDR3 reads TGCAGTGCTCAAGAAGGTCGGGGGAAAGAGACCCAGTACTTC.

CDR3 amino acids: CASSITGNTEAFF. CDR3 DNA sequence: TGTGCCAGCAGCATCACAGGGAACACTGAAGCTTTCTTT. The genes are TRBV5-5 and TRBJ1-1, with D perhaps TRBD1 (5 bases). The germline V gene has CDR1 SGHKS and CDR2 YYEKEE (reference sequence). This CDR3 contains 13 residues. V lost 4 bases, J lost 1 base, and 8 bases lay in between.

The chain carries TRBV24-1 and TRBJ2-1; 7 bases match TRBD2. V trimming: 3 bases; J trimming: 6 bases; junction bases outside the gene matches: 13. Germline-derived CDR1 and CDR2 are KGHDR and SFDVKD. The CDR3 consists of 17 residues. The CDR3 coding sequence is TGTGCCACCAGTGATCCTGGCGCGGGGGAGGATCCCAATGAGCAGTTCTTC. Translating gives CATSDPGAGEDPNEQFF.

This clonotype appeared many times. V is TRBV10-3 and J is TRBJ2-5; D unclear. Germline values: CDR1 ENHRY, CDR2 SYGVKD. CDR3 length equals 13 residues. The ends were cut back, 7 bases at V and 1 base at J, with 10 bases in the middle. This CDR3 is CAIKLEPQETQYF. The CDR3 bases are TGTGCCATCAAGCTAGAACCCCAAGAGACCCAGTACTTC.

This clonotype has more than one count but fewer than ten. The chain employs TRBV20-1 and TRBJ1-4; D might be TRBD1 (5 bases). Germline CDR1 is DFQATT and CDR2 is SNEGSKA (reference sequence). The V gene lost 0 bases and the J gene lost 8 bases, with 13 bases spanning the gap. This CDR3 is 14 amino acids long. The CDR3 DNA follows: TGCAGTGCTAGAGATCAGGGCATGAGCGAAAAACTGTTTTTT. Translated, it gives CSARDQGMSEKLFF.

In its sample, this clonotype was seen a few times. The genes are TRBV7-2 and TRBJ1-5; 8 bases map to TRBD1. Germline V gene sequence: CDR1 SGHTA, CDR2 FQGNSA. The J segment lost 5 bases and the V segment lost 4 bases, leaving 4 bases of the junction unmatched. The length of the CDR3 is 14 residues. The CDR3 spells CASSSQGVDQPQHF. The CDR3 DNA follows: TGTGCCAGCAGCTCACAGGGGGTGGATCAGCCCCAGCATTTT.

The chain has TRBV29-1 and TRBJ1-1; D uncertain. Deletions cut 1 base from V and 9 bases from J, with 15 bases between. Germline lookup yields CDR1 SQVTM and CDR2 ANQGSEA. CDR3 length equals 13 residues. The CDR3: CSVEVSQGNQAFF. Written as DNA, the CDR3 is TGCAGCGTTGAAGTATCGCAAGGGAACCAAGCTTTCTTT.

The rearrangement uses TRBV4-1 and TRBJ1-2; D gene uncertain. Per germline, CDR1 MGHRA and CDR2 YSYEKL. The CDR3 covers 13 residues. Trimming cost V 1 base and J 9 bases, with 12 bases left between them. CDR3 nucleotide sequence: TGCGCCAGCAGCCAAGTGGGGTCCGGAAGCTACACCTTC. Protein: CASSQVGSGSYTF.

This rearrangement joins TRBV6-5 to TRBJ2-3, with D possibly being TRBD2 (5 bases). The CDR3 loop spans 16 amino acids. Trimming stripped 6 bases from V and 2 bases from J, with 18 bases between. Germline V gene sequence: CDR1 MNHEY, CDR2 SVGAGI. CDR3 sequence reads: CASRQNPRTYTDTQYF. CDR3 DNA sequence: TGTGCCAGCAGGCAAAACCCCCGGACTTACACAGATACGCAGTATTTT.

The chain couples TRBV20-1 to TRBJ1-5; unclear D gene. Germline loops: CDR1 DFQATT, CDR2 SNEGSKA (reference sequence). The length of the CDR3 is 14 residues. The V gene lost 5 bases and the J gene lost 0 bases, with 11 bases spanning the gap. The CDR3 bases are TGCAGTGCTGCCGGACGGAATAGCAATCAGCCCCAGCATTTT. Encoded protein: CSAAGRNSNQPQHF.

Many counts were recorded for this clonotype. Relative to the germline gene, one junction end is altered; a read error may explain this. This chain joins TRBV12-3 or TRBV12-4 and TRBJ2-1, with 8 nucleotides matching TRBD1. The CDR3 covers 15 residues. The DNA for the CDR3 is TGTGCCAGCAGCCATAACCGGGGACAGGCGGGTCCGACGGTCTTC. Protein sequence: CASSHNRGQAGPTVF.

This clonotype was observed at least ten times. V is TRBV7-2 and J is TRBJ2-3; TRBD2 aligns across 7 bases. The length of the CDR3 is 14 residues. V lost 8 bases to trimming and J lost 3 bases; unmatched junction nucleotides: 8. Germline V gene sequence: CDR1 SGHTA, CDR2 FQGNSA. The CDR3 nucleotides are TGTGCCAGCCCCGGTGGTAGCGGGACAGATACGCAGTATTTT. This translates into CASPGGSGTDTQYF.